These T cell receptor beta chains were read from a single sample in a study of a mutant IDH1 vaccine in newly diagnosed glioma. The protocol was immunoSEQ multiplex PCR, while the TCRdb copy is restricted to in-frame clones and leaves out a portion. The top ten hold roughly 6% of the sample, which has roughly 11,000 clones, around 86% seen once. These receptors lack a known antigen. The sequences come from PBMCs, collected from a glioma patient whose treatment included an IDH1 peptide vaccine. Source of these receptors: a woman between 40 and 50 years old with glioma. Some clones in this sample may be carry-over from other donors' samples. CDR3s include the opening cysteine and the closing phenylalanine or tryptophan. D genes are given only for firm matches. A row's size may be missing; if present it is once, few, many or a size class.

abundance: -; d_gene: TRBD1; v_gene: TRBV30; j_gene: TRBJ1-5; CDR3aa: CAWSGTGYQPQHF; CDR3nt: TGTGCCTGGAGCGGGACAGGGTATCAGCCCCAGCATTTT
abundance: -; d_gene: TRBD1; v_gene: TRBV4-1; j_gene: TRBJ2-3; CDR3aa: CASRGDRIIDTQYF; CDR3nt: TGCGCCAGCAGAGGGGACAGGATCATAGATACGCAGTATTTT
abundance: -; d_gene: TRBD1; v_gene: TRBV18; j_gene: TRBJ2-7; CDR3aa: CASSPPGGLYEQYF; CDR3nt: TGTGCCAGCTCACCACCAGGGGGCTTGTACGAGCAGTACTTC
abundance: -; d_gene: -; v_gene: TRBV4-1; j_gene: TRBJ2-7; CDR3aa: CASSQGDRVYYEQYF; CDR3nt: TGCGCCAGCAGCCAAGGGGATAGAGTTTACTACGAGCAGTACTTC
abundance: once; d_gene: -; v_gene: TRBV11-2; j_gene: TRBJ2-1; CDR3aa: CASSPGVGNEQFF; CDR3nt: TGTGCCAGCAGCCCAGGGGTAGGAAATGAGCAGTTCTTC
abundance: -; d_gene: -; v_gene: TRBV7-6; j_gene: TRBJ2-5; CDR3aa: CASSSADSLETQYF; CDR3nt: TGTGCCAGCAGCTCAGCGGACTCTTTGGAGACCCAGTACTTC
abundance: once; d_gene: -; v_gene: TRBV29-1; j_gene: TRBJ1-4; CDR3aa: CSALHPDGEKLFF; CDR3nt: TGCAGCGCTCTACACCCGGACGGTGAAAAACTGTTTTTT
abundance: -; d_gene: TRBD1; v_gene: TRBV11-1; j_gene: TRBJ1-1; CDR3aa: CASSFGTGSTEAFF; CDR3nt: TGTGCCAGCAGCTTTGGGACAGGGAGCACTGAAGCTTTCTTT
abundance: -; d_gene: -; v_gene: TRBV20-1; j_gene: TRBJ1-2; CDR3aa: CSARGRRTNPF; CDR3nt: TGCAGTGCTAGAGGCCGAAGGACAAATCCCTTC
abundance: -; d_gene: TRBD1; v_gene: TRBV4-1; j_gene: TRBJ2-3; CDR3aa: CASSHGQGPDTQYF; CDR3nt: TGCGCCAGCAGCCATGGACAGGGCCCAGATACGCAGTATTTT
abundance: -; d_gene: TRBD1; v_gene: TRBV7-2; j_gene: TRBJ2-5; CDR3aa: CASSSQFRGRQETQYF; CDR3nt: TGTGCCAGCAGCTCCCAGTTCAGGGGGCGACAAGAGACCCAGTACTTC
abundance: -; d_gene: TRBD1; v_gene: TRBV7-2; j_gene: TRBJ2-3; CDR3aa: CASSFKTGGPDTQYF; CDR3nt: TGTGCCAGCAGCTTCAAGACAGGGGGCCCAGATACGCAGTATTTT
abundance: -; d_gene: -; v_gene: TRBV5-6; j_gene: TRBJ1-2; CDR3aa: CASSRSGGGDYGYTF; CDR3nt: TGTGCCAGCAGCCGGTCTGGAGGGGGAGACTATGGCTACACCTTC
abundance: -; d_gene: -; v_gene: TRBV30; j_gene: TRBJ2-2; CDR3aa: CAWSWDSGELFF; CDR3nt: TGTGCCTGGAGTTGGGATTCCGGGGAGCTGTTTTTT
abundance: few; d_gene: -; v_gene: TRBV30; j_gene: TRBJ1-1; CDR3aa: CAWDGEGFAEAFF; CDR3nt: TGTGCCTGGGACGGGGAGGGTTTTGCTGAAGCTTTCTTT
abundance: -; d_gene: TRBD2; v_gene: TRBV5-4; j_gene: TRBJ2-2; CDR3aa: CASSFGLAGGNTGELFF; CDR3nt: TGTGCCAGCAGCTTCGGACTAGCGGGAGGAAACACCGGGGAGCTGTTTTTT
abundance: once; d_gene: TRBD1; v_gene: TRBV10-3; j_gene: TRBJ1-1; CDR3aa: CAIGTGVSTEAFF; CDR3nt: TGTGCCATCGGGACAGGGGTTAGCACTGAAGCTTTCTTT
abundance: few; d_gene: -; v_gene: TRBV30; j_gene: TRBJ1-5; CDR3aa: CAWSVRDNQPQHF; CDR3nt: TGTGCCTGGAGCGTCAGAGACAATCAGCCCCAGCATTTT
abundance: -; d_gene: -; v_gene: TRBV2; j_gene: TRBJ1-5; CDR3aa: CASAREMGNQPQHF; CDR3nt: TGTGCCAGCGCCAGGGAGATGGGCAATCAGCCCCAGCATTTT
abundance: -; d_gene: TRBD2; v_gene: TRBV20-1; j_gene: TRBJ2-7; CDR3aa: CSAGGTYEQYF; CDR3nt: TGCAGTGCCGGGGGGACCTACGAGCAGTACTTC
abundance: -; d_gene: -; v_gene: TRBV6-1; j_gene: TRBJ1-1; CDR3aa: CASSEGGENTEAFF; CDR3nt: TGTGCCAGCAGTGAAGGGGGCGAGAACACTGAAGCTTTCTTT
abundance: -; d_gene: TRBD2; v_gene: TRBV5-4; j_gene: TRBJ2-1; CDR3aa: CASSPQTSGGAGEQFF; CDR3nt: TGTGCCAGCAGCCCACAGACTAGCGGCGGGGCTGGGGAGCAGTTCTTC
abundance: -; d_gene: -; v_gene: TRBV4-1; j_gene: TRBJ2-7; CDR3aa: CASSLSPRGSNEQYF; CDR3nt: TGCGCCAGCAGCCTCAGTCCGAGGGGTTCTAACGAGCAGTACTTC
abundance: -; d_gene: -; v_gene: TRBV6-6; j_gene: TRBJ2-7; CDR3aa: CASRWGSSSYEQYF; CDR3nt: TGTGCCAGCCGGTGGGGCTCCTCCTCCTACGAGCAGTACTTC
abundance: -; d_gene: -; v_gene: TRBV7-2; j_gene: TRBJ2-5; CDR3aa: CASSPLPGVGETQYF; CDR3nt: TGTGCCAGCAGCCCATTGCCGGGGGTCGGCGAGACCCAGTACTTC
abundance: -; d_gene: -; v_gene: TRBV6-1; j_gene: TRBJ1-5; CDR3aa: CASTRTNQPQHF; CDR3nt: TGTGCCAGCACGAGGACCAATCAGCCCCAGCATTTT
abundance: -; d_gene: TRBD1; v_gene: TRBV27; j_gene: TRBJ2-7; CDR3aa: CASSRPGQGSYEQYF; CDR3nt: TGTGCCAGCAGTCGCCCGGGACAGGGTTCCTACGAGCAGTACTTC
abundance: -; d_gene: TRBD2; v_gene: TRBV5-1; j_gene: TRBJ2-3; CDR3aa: CASSLWSGLARDTQYF; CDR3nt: TGCGCCAGCAGCTTGTGGTCGGGACTAGCTAGAGATACGCAGTATTTT
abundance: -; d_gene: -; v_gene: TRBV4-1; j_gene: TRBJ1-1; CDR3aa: CASSQRGNRNTEAFF; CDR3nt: TGCGCCAGCAGCCAAAGGGGCAACAGGAACACTGAAGCTTTCTTT
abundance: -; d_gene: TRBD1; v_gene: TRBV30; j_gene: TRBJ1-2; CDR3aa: CAWNLRDSQIYRYTF; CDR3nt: TGTGCCTGGAACCTCCGGGACAGTCAAATTTATCGCTACACCTTC
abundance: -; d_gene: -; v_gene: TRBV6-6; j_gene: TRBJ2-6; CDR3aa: CASSYTYSGANVLTF; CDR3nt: TGTGCCAGCAGTTACACTTACTCTGGGGCCAACGTCCTGACTTTC
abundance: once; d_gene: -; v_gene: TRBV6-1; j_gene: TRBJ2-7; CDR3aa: CASSADYFYEQYF; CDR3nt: TGTGCCAGCAGCGCCGACTATTTCTACGAGCAGTACTTC
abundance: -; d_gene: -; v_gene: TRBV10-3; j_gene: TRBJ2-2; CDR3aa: CAISDPNTGELFF; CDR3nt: TGTGCCATCAGTGACCCAAACACCGGGGAGCTGTTTTTT
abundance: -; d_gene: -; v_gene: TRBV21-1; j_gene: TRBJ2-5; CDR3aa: CASSNTQYF; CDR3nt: TGTGCCAGCAGCAATACCCAGTACTTC
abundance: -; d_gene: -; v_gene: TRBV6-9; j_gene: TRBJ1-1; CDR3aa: CASTRGGICDTEAFF; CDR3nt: TGTGCCAGCACGAGGGGGGGAATCTGCGACACTGAAGCTTTCTTT
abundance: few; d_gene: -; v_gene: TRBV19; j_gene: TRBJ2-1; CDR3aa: CASSMMISSYNEQFF; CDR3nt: TGTGCCAGTAGTATGATGATCAGCTCCTACAATGAGCAGTTCTTC
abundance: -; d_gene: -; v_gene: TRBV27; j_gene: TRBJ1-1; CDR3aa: CASSFTPVPPGTGDTEAFF; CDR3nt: TGTGCCAGCAGTTTTACTCCCGTTCCTCCAGGGACTGGCGACACTGAAGCTTTCTTT
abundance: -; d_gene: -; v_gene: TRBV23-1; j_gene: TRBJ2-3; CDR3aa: CASSTAGTPDTQYF; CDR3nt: TGCGCCAGCTCCACAGCAGGAACCCCAGATACGCAGTATTTT
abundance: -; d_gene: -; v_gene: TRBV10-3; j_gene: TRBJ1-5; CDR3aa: CAISESTVQPQHF; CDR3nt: TGTGCCATCAGTGAGTCGACAGTACAGCCCCAGCATTTT
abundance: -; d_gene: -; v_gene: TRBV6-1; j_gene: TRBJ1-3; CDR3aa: CASLTEMEGNTIYF; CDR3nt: TGTGCCAGCTTGACCGAAATGGAAGGAAACACCATATATTTT
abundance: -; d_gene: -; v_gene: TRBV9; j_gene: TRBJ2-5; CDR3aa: CASTLDPESQETQYF; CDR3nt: TGTGCCAGCACACTAGATCCGGAGTCCCAAGAGACCCAGTACTTC
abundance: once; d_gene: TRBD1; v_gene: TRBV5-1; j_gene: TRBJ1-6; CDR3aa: CASSREQGASNSPLHF; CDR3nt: TGCGCCAGCAGCCGGGAACAGGGGGCTTCTAATTCACCCCTCCACTTT